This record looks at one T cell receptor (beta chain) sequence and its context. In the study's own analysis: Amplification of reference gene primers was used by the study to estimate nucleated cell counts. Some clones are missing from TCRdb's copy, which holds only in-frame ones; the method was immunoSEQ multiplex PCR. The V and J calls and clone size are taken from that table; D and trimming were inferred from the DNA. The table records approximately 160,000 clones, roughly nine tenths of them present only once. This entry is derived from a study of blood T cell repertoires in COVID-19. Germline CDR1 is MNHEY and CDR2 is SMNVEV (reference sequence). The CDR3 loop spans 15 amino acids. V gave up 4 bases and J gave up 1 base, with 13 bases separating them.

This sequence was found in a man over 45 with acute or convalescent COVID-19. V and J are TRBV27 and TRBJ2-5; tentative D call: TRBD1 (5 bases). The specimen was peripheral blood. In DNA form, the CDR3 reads TGTGCCAGCAGTTCCCTCAGGGATCTCCAAGAGACCCAGTACTTC. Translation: CASSSLRDLQETQYF.